Sequencing of this T cell receptor (beta chain) was carried out in a study of blood T cell repertoires in COVID-19. Overall study context: Samples representing acute and convalescent COVID-19 were sourced from the United States, Italy and Spain. The analysed material was cDNA or gDNA that came from T cells, B-cell-depleted T cells, or PBMCs.

The CDR3 runs 16 residues. V shed 4 bases and J shed 2 bases, with 16 bases lying between them. Germline CDR1 SGHTA, CDR2 FQGNSA. Original analysis: Estimated nucleated cell counts came from reference gene primer amplification. Assay used: immunoSEQ multiplex PCR; TCRdb lists only in-frame clones, some missing. V, J and clone size were drawn from that table, and D and trimming were deduced from the DNA. The table has fewer than 40,000 clones, approximately 78% seen once; the top ten hold 33%. This TCR was sampled from a man aged 55 to 69 with acute or convalescent COVID-19. Sequencing used peripheral blood. The V call is TRBV7-2, the J call TRBJ2-3, with a possible D match to TRBD1 (7 bases). Here the CDR3 DNA reads TGTGCCAGCAGCTACCGAGGGGGCGGGACCACAGATACGCAGTATTTT. The encoded protein is CASSYRGGGTTDTQYF.